The 9 T cell receptor beta chains below all came from one sample that was sequenced in a study of CD8 T cells in ankylosing spondylitis. MiXCR was run by TCRdb on the 5' RACE reads, yielding one entry per CDR3 protein. The table includes about 130,000 distinct CDR3 sequences, 15% to 20% detected once. General study results and limits: About eight highly homologous variants made up a TCR beta motif that seemed to typify ankylosing spondylitis blood.

These receptors are not linked to any known antigen. Specimen: blood, either unsorted or a sorted T cell fraction (not recorded which). These receptors originate from a male donor with ankylosing spondylitis.

This clonotype was counted between two and nine times. The chain links TRBV11-2 to TRBJ2-7; the D gene is possibly TRBD1 (6 bases). Between the trimmed V and J ends, which lost 4 bases and 0 bases, there was a span of 16 bases. Germline assignment: CDR1 SGHAT and CDR2 FQNNGV. There are 16 residues in the CDR3. DNA of the CDR3: TGTGCCAGCAGCTCGTTAACAGGGATGGTCTCCTACGAGCAGTACTTC. This sequence encodes CASSSLTGMVSYEQYF.

This clonotype was observed at least ten times. V is TRBV20-1 and J is TRBJ2-1; 7 bases are a match to TRBD2. Unmatched junction bases numbered 3, after V lost 1 base and J lost 3 bases. This CDR3 has 14 amino acids. Per the germline V gene, CDR1 is DFQATT and CDR2 is SNEGSKA (reference sequence). CDR3 in DNA: TGCAGTGCTAGAGCTAGGACTAGCTACAATGAGCAGTTCTTC. It codes for CSARARTSYNEQFF.

The chain links TRBV7-9 to TRBJ2-1, with TRBD2 matching 9 bases. J gave up 7 bases and V 1 base, and 8 bases lay outside the gene matches. The V gene's germline CDR1 is SEHNR and CDR2 FQNEAQ (reference sequence). The CDR3 sequence is 16 residues long. The CDR3 here is CASSLGGTSSRNEQFF. The CDR3 DNA reads as TGTGCCAGCAGCTTAGGTGGGACTAGCTCTAGGAATGAGCAGTTCTTC.

Many counts were recorded for this clonotype. The CDR3 spells CSVDAVGNTEAFF. CDR3 nucleotide sequence: TGCAGCGTTGATGCGGTGGGGAACACTGAAGCTTTCTTT. The gene calls are TRBV29-1 and TRBJ1-1; D is uncertain. The germline V gene encodes CDR1 SQVTM and CDR2 ANQGSEA. The ends were cut back, 3 bases at V and 1 base at J, with 9 bases in the middle. This CDR3 has 13 residues.

This clonotype was recorded at least ten times. The chain carries TRBV29-1 and TRBJ1-3, with a tentative D call TRBD1 (6 bases). Trimming removed 4 bases from V and 5 bases from J, with 9 bases in between. Looked up from germline, CDR1 is SQVTM and CDR2 is ANQGSEA. The length of the CDR3 is 12 residues. The CDR3 region has the DNA TGCAGCGTTGGGACAGCGAGAAACACCATATATTTT. Translating it yields CSVGTARNTIYF. Using reference TRBV29-1 and TRBJ1-3 for the parts outside the CDR3, the full variable domain is SAVISQKPSRDICQRGTSLTIQCQVDSQVTMMFWYRQQPGQSLTLIATANQGSEATYESGFVIDKFPISRPNLTFSTLTVSNMSPEDSSIYLCSVGTARNTIYFGEGSWLTVV.

This clonotype was recorded at least ten times. V usage is TRBV7-9 and J usage is TRBJ2-5, with a tentative D call TRBD1 (6 bases). Trimming took off 1 base at V and 3 bases at J, with 9 bases between the two ends. Germline V gene sequence: CDR1 SEHNR, CDR2 FQNEAQ (reference sequence). This CDR3 is 14 amino acids long. The CDR3 loop is CASSLEGQEETQYF. The CDR3 region has the DNA TGTGCCAGCAGCTTAGAGGGACAAGAAGAGACCCAGTACTTC.

This clonotype was recorded once. The chain joins TRBV4-3 to TRBJ1-5, with a tentative D call TRBD1 (6 bases). The length of the CDR3 is 15 residues. Trimming shortened V by 4 bases and J by 6 bases, and 16 bases separated the two germline ends. CDR1 LGHNA and CDR2 YSLEER come from the germline V gene. The CDR3 nucleotides read TGCGCCAGCAGCCTTAGAACAGGGAGCTCTCAGCCCCAGCATTTT. Residues: CASSLRTGSSQPQHF.

This clonotype was detected only a few times. J is TRBJ1-2 and V is TRBV27, with TRBD1 matching 8 bases. Germline V gene lookup returns CDR1 MNHEY and CDR2 SMNVEV (reference sequence). J lost 4 bases, V lost 6 bases, and 4 bases had no gene match. This CDR3 has 13 residues. This CDR3 is CASSPDRAYGYTF. CDR3 DNA: TGTGCCAGCAGCCCGGACAGGGCCTATGGCTACACCTTC.

The rearrangement links TRBV25-1 to TRBJ2-3; no clear D gene. Germline V gives CDR1 MGHDK, CDR2 SYGVNS. V lost 5 bases to trimming and J lost 3 bases, with 9 bases between them. This CDR3 contains 13 residues. The CDR3 DNA reads TGTGCCAGCAGTAACTTGGGGACAGATACGCAGTATTTT. Protein: CASSNLGTDTQYF.